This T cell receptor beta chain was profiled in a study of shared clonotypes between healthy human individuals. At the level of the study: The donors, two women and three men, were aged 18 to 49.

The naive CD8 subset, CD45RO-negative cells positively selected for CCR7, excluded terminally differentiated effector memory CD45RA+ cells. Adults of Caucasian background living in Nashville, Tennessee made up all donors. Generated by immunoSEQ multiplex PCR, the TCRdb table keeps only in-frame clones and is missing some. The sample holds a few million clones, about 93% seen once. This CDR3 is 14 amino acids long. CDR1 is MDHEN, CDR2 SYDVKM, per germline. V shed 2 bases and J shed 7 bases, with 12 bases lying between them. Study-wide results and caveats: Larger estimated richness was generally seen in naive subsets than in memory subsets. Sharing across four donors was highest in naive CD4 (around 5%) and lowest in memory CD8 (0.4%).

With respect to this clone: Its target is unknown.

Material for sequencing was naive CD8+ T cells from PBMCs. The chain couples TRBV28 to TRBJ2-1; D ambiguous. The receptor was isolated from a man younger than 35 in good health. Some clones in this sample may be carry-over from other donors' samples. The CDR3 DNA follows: TGTGCCAGCAGTTTAGGTGTGGGCCCGAATGAGCAGTTCTTC. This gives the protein CASSLGVGPNEQFF.